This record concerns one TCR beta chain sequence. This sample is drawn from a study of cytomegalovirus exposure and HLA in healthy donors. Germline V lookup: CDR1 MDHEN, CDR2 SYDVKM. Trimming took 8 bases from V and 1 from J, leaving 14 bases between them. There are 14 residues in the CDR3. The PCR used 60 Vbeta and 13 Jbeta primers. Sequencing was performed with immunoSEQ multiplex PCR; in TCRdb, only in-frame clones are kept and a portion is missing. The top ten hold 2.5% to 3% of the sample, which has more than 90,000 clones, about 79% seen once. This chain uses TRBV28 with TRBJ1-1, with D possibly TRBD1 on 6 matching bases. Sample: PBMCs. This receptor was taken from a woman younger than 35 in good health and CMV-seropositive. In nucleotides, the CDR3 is TGTGCCAGCTCGGACGGGACATCGAACACTGAAGCTTTCTTT. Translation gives CASSDGTSNTEAFF. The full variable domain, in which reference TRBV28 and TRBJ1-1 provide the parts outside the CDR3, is DVKVTQSSRYLVKRTGEKVFLECVQDMDHENMFWYRQDPGLGLRLIYFSYDVKMKEKGDIPEGYSVSREKKERFSLILESASTNQTSMYLCASSDGTSNTEAFFGQGTRLTVV.